The next 29 T cell receptor beta chains were all read from a single sample in a study of CD8+ T cells in alopecia areata. Sequencing templates came from extracted RNA that was reverse transcribed into cDNA. Sequenced by immunoSEQ multiplex PCR; TCRdb stores in-frame clones only, minus some. The table has some 150,000 clones, roughly 50% seen once. Here the sequenced sample was CD4+ T cells sorted from blood, taken at week 0. Receptors originate from a human donor with alopecia areata.

This sequence joins TRBV4-2 and TRBJ1-2; D call uncertain. The CDR3 loop spans 15 amino acids. Trimming took 0 bases from V and 0 from J, leaving 8 bases between them. Germline values: CDR1 LGHNA, CDR2 YNFKEQ. The CDR3 region has the DNA TGTGCCAGCAGCCAAGATTACAGTACTAACTATGGCTACACCTTC. This sequence encodes CASSQDYSTNYGYTF.

The V and J genes are TRBV2 and TRBJ1-5; weak D call: TRBD1 (5 bases). V lost 4 bases and J 6 bases, leaving 10 bases between the germline ends. The CDR3 is 13 residues long. Germline CDR1 SNHLY, CDR2 FYNNEI. CDR3 in amino acids: CASSAQVAQPQHF. CDR3 coding DNA: TGTGCCAGCAGTGCACAGGTGGCTCAGCCCCAGCATTTT.

This clone was recorded a few times. This chain connects TRBV7-2 to TRBJ1-5; D possibly corresponds to TRBD1 (5 bases). Germline CDR1 is SGHTA and CDR2 is FQGNSA. With 2 bases removed from V and 5 bases from J, the gap between germline ends came to 7 bases. CDR3 length equals 13 residues. CDR3 bases: TGTGCCAGCAGCTTATTGACAGATCAGCCCCAGCATTTT. This sequence encodes CASSLLTDQPQHF.

The chain joins TRBV6-5 to TRBJ2-5; D is unresolved. CDR3 length: 10 residues. The germline V and J ends were trimmed by 8 bases and 3 bases, with 4 bases remaining between them. Germline V CDR1 and CDR2: MNHEY, SVGAGI. CDR3: CASGEETQYF. The DNA of the CDR3 is TGTGCCAGCGGAGAAGAGACCCAGTACTTC.

The chain couples TRBV19 to TRBJ1-5; D gene uncertain. Trimming shortened V by 8 bases and J by 1 base, and 9 bases separated the two germline ends. Germline V gene lookup returns CDR1 LNHDA and CDR2 SQIVND (reference sequence). The CDR3 totals 13 residues. The CDR3 loop is CASEDRSNQPQHF. The CDR3 DNA reads TGTGCCAGTGAAGACCGGAGCAATCAGCCCCAGCATTTT.

In this sample, this clone turned up a few times. The chain links TRBV7-9 to TRBJ1-4, with TRBD1 matching 10 bases. The length of the CDR3 is 15 residues. The V gene's germline CDR1 is SEHNR and CDR2 FQNEAQ (reference sequence). The J segment lost 7 bases and the V segment lost 4 bases, leaving 6 bases of the junction unmatched. CDR3 protein: CASSSRQGAAEKLFF. Written as DNA, the CDR3 is TGTGCCAGCAGCTCCCGACAGGGGGCCGCTGAAAAACTGTTTTTT.

The J gene is TRBJ1-6, the V gene TRBV27, with 7 positions matching TRBD1. After removal of 0 bases from V and 8 bases from J, the junction contained 7 bases not matched to a gene. CDR3 length: 16 residues. Germline loops: CDR1 MNHEY, CDR2 SMNVEV (reference sequence). In DNA, the CDR3 is TGTGCCAGCAGTTTATCGGGACAGAGGTGGGATTCACCCCTCCACTTT. Translating gives CASSLSGQRWDSPLHF.

The gene calls are TRBV9 and TRBJ2-2; D is ambiguous. Germline V CDR1 and CDR2: SGDLS, YYNGEE. The CDR3 loop spans 16 amino acids. V lost 5 bases, J lost 1 base, and 15 bases lay in between. This chain's CDR3 is CASSARIGQNTGELFF. In DNA form, the CDR3 reads TGTGCCAGCAGTGCTAGGATCGGGCAGAACACCGGGGAGCTGTTTTTT.

This clone was seen just once. The chain is built from TRBV7-2 and TRBJ2-5, with D possibly being TRBD2 (6 bases). Trimming cost V 8 bases and J 1 base, with 11 bases left between them. Germline CDR1 SGHTA, CDR2 FQGNSA. There are 13 residues in the CDR3. For the CDR3, the DNA is TGTGCCAGCCGCGGGACGGCCCAAGAGACCCAGTACTTC. It is translated as CASRGTAQETQYF.

V gene TRBV25-1 combines with J gene TRBJ2-7; weak D call: TRBD2 (6 bases). The CDR3 has 14 amino acids. Germline V gene lookup returns CDR1 MGHDK and CDR2 SYGVNS. Trimming removed 1 base at V and 3 bases at J, with 10 bases between. The CDR3 nucleotides read TGTGCCAGCAGTGAATTTGAGGGAGGCTACGAGCAGTACTTC. The encoded protein is CASSEFEGGYEQYF.

J is TRBJ1-2 and V is TRBV7-2; no firm D call. This CDR3 contains 13 residues. CDR1 is SGHTA and CDR2 is FQGNSA in the germline V gene. The V and J ends lost 1 base and 8 bases respectively, with 11 bases between them. CDR3 coding DNA: TGTGCCAGCAGCTTAGGACCTACCGGGGGCTACACCTTC. As protein: CASSLGPTGGYTF.

This chain joins TRBV18 and TRBJ2-5; D remains unclear. The CDR3 covers 13 residues. Germline values: CDR1 KGHSH, CDR2 LQKENI. V dropped 0 bases and J dropped 5 bases, with 7 bases sitting between them. CDR3 sequence (DNA): TGTGCCAGCTCACCACCGATTCTTGAGACCCAGTACTTC. This sequence encodes CASSPPILETQYF.

V usage is TRBV6-6 and J usage is TRBJ1-5; D is uncertain. Germline-derived CDR1 and CDR2 are MNHNY and SVGAGI (reference sequence). CDR3 size: 15 residues. Trimming pared 6 bases from V and 1 base from J, leaving 13 bases between. The CDR3 DNA is TGTGCCAGCAGACCGGTCCTACTCAGCAATCAGCCCCAGCATTTT. The encoded protein is CASRPVLLSNQPQHF.

This clone turned up a few times. The chain joins TRBV4-1 to TRBJ2-5; 8 positions match TRBD2. The CDR3 is 14 amino acids. Trimming removed 1 base from V and 7 bases from J; junction bases left unmatched: 5. From germline, CDR1 is MGHRA and CDR2 YSYEKL. This chain's CDR3 is CASSQGTSSGTQYF. The CDR3 bases are TGCGCCAGCAGCCAAGGGACTAGCTCAGGGACCCAGTACTTC.

This clone came up a few times. The gene calls are TRBV19 and TRBJ2-2; D gene ambiguous. The V end was cut by 5 bases, the J end by 7 bases, with 14 bases between. Germline V gives CDR1 LNHDA, CDR2 SQIVND (reference sequence). The CDR3 has 14 amino acids. CDR3 region: CASSFGSLSGELFF. CDR3 nucleotides: TGTGCCAGTAGTTTTGGATCCTTGAGCGGGGAGCTGTTTTTT.

The V call is TRBV15, the J call TRBJ2-7, with D possibly matching TRBD2 (7 bases). The CDR3 runs to 14 residues. Germline assignment: CDR1 LNHNV and CDR2 YYDKDF (reference sequence). V was trimmed by 5 bases and J by 2 bases, leaving 13 bases between them. This CDR3 is CATSEGGATYEQYF. CDR3 DNA: TGTGCCACCAGCGAGGGGGGGGCTACCTACGAGCAGTACTTC.

The V gene is TRBV11-2, the J gene TRBJ2-3, with 9 bases identical to TRBD2. In germline, CDR1 is SGHAT, CDR2 FQNNGV. Unmatched junction bases numbered 0, after V lost 2 bases and J lost 6 bases. The CDR3 is made up of 13 amino acids. CDR3 nucleotide sequence: TGTGCCAGCAGCTTAACTAGCGGGGATACGCAGTATTTT. This codes for CASSLTSGDTQYF.

Here the CDR3 reads CASPVGFGANVLTF. CDR3 DNA: TGTGCCAGTCCAGTAGGGTTTGGGGCCAACGTCCTGACTTTC. This rearrangement joins TRBV7-9 to TRBJ2-6, with D unclear. This CDR3 spans 14 amino acids. Trimming took off 9 bases at V and 3 bases at J, with 12 bases between the two ends. Germline lookup yields CDR1 SEHNR and CDR2 FQNEAQ (reference sequence).

The genes are TRBV7-9 and TRBJ1-1; D may be TRBD1 (5 bases). The CDR3 loop spans 13 amino acids. The germline CDR1 and CDR2 sequences are SEHNR and FQNEAQ (reference sequence). Trimming removed 11 bases at V and 1 base at J, with 14 bases between. The CDR3 loop is CAGAKGKNTEAFF. As DNA, the CDR3 is TGTGCCGGGGCCAAGGGCAAGAACACTGAAGCTTTCTTT. Supplemented by reference TRBV7-9 and TRBJ1-1, the full variable domain reads DTGVSQNPRHKITKRGQNVTFRCDPISEHNRLYWYRQTLGQGPEFLTYFQNEAQLEKSRLLSDRFSAERPKGSFSTLEIQRTEQGDSAMYLCAGAKGKNTEAFFGQGTRLTVV.

The chain combines TRBV7-2 with TRBJ1-5, with 7 bases lining up with TRBD1. Germline CDR1 reads SGHTA; CDR2 reads FQGNSA. CDR3 length: 14 residues. V shed 5 bases and J 5 bases; nucleotides not matched to a gene: 6. CDR3 sequence: CASSPRQGDQPQHF. The CDR3 DNA reads as TGTGCCAGCAGCCCCCGACAGGGTGATCAGCCCCAGCATTTT.

This clone was counted a single time. For the CDR3, the DNA is TGTGCCAGCAGCGTCGGGGCCGGCCAGCTCTCCTACGAGCAGTACTTC. It specifies CASSVGAGQLSYEQYF. This chain links TRBV9 with TRBJ2-7; D may match TRBD1 or TRBD2 (5 bases each). The CDR3 contains 16 residues. Between the trimmed V and J ends, which lost 2 bases and 0 bases, there was a span of 15 bases. The V gene's germline CDR1 is SGDLS and CDR2 YYNGEE.

This chain connects TRBV6-6 to TRBJ1-2; 7 positions match TRBD1. Germline CDR1 and CDR2: MNHNY and SVGAGI (reference sequence). The CDR3 has 15 residues. With V trimmed by 6 bases and J by 4 bases, 11 bases remained unmatched. DNA for the CDR3: TGTGCCAGCAGCCGGGACAGTCCGACCACCTATGGCTACACCTTC. It translates to CASSRDSPTTYGYTF.

The CDR3 here is CASSLGSFGPTGGSGNTIYF. CDR3 coding DNA: TGTGCCAGCAGCTTAGGGAGTTTTGGGCCAACTGGGGGCTCTGGAAACACCATATATTTT. The gene calls are TRBV7-6 and TRBJ1-3; perhaps TRBD1 as D (5 bases). V lost 1 base, J lost 0 bases, and 22 bases lay in between. In germline, CDR1 is SGHVS, CDR2 FNYEAQ. The CDR3 extends over 20 amino acids.

Only a few counts were recorded for this clone. The chain has TRBV7-9 and TRBJ1-4, with 8 bases matching TRBD1. The CDR3 has 14 amino acids. V was pared by 5 bases and J by 7 bases, with 6 bases of the junction left unmatched. Per the germline V gene, CDR1 is SEHNR and CDR2 is FQNEAQ (reference sequence). The CDR3: CASSPRTGSEKLFF. The CDR3, as DNA: TGTGCCAGCAGCCCACGGACAGGGAGTGAAAAACTGTTTTTT.

This chain uses TRBV6-6 with TRBJ1-1; 10 nucleotides agree with TRBD1. The CDR3 contains 14 residues. With V trimmed by 4 bases and J by 5 bases, 4 bases remained unmatched. CDR1 MNHNY and CDR2 SVGAGI come from the germline V gene (reference sequence). DNA for the CDR3: TGTGCCAGCAGTTGGGGACAGGGGAGAACTGAAGCTTTCTTT. Translation gives CASSWGQGRTEAFF.

This clone was counted between two and nine times. The V call is TRBV10-3, the J call TRBJ2-1; TRBD1 aligns across 11 bases. The germline CDR1 and CDR2 sequences are ENHRY and SYGVKD. Germline trimming cut 6 bases from V and 8 bases from J; bases unmatched to any gene: 6. This CDR3 region has 14 residues. The CDR3 protein is CAISGTGGTYEQFF. The CDR3 region has the DNA TGTGCCATCAGCGGGACAGGGGGGACGTATGAGCAGTTCTTC.

This rearrangement joins TRBV7-9 to TRBJ2-1; D may be TRBD2 (6 bases). The CDR3 runs to 17 residues. V dropped 5 bases and J dropped 6 bases, with 23 bases sitting between them. CDR1 is SEHNR, CDR2 FQNEAQ, per germline (reference sequence). CDR3 region: CASSLGMGLAHRNEQFF. The DNA of the CDR3 is TGTGCCAGCAGCCTCGGAATGGGGCTAGCGCACCGCAATGAGCAGTTCTTC.

V and J are TRBV5-8 and TRBJ2-5; 13 bases line up with TRBD2. Losses at the gene ends were 4 bases for V and 1 base for J; bases not matched to a gene: 10. This CDR3 spans 18 amino acids. Germline V CDR1 and CDR2: SGHTS, YDEGEE. The CDR3 DNA follows: TGTGCCAGCAGCCTCTTCGGACTAGCGGGGGCCAGCCAAGAGACCCAGTACTTC. Its translation: CASSLFGLAGASQETQYF.

The V call is TRBV9, the J call TRBJ2-1; possibly TRBD1 for D (6 bases). CDR1 is SGDLS and CDR2 is YYNGEE in the germline V gene. This CDR3 contains 14 residues. Trimming took 0 bases from V and 3 from J, leaving 7 bases between them. The CDR3 region is CASSVGTVYNEQFF. The CDR3 region has the DNA TGTGCCAGCAGCGTAGGGACAGTCTACAATGAGCAGTTCTTC.